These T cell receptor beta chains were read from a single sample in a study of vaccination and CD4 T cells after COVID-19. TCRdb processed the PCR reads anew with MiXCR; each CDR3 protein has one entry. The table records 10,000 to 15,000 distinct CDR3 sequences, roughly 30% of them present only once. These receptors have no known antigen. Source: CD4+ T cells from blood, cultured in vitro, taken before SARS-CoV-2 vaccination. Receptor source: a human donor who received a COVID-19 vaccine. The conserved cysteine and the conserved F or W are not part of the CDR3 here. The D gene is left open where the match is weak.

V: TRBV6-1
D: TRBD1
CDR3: ASRSGQGATYGYT

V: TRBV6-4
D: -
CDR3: ASSDSGGDTQY

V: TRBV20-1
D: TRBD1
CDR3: SARTGQGGHQPQH

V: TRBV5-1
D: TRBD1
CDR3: ASSFGTGGYGYT

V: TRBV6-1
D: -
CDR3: ASSEDRATIEGETQY

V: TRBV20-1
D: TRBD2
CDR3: SAPGLAGITDTQY

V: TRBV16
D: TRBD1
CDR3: ASSQISGTGYRSTEAF

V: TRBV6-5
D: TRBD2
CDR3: ASSFSGGVSETQY

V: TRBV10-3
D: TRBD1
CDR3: AISRQGTETQY

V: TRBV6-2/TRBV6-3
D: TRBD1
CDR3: ASSRTGRETQY

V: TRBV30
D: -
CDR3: AWSDVGGEAF

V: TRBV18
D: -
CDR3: ASSPARSPSPTNTEAF

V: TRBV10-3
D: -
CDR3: AISESNGGHGYGYT

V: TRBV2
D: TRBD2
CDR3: ASRRLAAEETQY

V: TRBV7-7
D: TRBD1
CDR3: ASSLESGTGSETQY

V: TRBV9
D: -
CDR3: ASSVANDFGGEMGELF

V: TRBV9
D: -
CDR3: ASSVGGGKEAQY

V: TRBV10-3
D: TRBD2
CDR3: AIRPGLAEQETQY

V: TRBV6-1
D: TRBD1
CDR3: ASRLGTGTYEQY

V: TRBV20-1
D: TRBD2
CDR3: SARVGGGATDTQY

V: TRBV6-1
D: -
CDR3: ASKSPSGGGYT

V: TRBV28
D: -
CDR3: ASSLPRDSGETQY

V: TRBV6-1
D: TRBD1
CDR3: ASSTDRGRGTEAF

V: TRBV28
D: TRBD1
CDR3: ASSLGKDRDSNQPQH

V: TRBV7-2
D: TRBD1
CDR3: ASSLEGTGFDIQY

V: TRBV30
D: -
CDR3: AWRLMDTQY

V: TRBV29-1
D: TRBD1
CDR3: SVSRQGRGYEQY